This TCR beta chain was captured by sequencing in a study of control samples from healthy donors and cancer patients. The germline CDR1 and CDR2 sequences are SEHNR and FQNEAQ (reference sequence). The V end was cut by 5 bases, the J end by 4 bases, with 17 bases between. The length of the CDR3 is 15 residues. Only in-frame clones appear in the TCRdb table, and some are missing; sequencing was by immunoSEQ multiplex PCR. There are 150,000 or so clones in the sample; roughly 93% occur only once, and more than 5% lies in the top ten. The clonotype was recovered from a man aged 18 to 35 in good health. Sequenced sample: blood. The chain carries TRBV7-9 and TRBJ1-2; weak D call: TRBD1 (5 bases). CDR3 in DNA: TGTGCCAGCAGCCCTGGACCCCCCAGGGCCTATGGCTACACCTTC. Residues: CASSPGPPRAYGYTF. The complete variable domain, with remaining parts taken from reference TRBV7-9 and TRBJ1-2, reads DTGVSQNPRHKITKRGQNVTFRCDPISEHNRLYWYRQTLGQGPEFLTYFQNEAQLEKSRLLSDRFSAERPKGSFSTLEIQRTEQGDSAMYLCASSPGPPRAYGYTFGSGTRLTVV.